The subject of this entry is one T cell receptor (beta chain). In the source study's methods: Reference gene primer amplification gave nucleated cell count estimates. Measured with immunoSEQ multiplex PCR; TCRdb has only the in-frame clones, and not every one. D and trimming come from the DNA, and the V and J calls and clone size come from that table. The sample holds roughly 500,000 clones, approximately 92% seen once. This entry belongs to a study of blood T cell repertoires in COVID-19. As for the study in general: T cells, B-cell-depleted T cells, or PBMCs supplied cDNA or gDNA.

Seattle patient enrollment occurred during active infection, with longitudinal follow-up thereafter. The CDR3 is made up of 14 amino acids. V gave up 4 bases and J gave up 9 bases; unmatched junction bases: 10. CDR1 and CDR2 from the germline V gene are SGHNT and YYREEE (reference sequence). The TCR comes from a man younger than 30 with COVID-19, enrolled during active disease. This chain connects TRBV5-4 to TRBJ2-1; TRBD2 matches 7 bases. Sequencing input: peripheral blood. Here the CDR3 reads CASSGLLGLGEQFF. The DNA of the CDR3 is TGTGCCAGCAGCGGGCTCCTTGGACTAGGTGAGCAGTTCTTC.